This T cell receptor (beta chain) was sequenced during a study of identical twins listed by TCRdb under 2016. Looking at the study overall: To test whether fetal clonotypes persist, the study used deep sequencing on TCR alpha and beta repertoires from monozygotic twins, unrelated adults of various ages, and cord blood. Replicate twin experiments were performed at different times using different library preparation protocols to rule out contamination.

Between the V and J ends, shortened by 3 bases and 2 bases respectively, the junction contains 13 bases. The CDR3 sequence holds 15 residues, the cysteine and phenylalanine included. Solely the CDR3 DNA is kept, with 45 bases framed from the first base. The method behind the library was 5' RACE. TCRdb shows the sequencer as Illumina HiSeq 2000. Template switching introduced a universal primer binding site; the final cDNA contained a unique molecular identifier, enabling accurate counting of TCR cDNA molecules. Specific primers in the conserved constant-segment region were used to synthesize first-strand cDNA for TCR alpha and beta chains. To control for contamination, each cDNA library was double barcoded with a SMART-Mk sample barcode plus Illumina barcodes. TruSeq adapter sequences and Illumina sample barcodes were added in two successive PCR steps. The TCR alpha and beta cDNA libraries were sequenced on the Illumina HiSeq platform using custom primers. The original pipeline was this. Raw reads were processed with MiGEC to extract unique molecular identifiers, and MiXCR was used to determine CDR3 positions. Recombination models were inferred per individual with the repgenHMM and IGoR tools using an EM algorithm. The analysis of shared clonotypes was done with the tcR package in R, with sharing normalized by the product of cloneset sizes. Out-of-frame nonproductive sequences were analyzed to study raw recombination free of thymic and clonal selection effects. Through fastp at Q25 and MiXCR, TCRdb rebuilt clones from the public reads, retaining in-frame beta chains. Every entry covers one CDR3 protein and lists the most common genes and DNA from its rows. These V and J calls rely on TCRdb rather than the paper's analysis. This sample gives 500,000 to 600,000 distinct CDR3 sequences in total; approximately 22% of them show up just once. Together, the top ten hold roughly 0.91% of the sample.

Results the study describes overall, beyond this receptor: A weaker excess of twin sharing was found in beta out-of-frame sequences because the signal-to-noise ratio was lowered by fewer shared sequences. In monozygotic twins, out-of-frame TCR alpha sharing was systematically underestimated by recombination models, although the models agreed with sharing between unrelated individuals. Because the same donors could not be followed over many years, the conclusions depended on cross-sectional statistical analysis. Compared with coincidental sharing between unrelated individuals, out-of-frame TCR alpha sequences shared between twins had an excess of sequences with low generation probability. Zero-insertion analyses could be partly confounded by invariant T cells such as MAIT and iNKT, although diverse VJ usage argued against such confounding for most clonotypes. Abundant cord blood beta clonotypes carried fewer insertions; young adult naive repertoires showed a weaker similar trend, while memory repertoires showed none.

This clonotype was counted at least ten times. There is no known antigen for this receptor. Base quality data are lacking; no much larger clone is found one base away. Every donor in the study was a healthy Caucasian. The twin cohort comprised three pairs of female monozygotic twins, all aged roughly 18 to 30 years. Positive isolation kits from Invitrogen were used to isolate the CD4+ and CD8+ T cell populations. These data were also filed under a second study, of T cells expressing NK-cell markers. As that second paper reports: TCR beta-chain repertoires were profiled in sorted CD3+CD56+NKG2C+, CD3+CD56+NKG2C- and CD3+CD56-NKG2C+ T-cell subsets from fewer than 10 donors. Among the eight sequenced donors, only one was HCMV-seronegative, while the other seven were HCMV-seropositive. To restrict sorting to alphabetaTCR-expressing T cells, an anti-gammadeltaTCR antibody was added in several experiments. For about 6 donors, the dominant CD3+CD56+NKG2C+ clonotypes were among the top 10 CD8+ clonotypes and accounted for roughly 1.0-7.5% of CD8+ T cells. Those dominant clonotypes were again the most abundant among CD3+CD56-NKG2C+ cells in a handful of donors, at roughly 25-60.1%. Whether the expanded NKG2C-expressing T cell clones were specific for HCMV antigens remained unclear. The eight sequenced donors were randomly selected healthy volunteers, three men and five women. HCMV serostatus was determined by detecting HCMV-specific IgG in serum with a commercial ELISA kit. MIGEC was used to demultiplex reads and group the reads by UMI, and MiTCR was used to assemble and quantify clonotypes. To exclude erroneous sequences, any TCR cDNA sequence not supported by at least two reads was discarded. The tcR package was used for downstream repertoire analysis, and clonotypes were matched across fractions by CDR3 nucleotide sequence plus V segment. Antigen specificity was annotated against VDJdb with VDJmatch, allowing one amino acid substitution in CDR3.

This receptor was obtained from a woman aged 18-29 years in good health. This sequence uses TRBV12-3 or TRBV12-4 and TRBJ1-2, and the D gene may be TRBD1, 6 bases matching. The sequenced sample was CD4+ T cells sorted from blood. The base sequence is TGTGCCAGCAGTTTTCCCCCCGACAGGAACTATGGCTACACCTTC. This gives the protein CASSFPPDRNYGYTF.